A single T cell receptor beta chain is shown here with its context. Antigen unknown. Clones were read by immunoSEQ multiplex PCR, and TCRdb kept only the in-frame ones, dropping some. The top ten hold 3.9% of the sample, which has approximately 170,000 clones, just over 90% seen once. The CDR3 totals 11 residues. The V end lost 0 bases, the J end lost 9 bases, and 4 bases lay between the germline ends. CDR1 and CDR2 (germline): SGHRS, YFSETQ. The entry originates in a study of T cell responses to AZD1222 COVID-19 vaccine. Whole-study results and caveats: Donor demographics were predominantly white British with a female majority; clonal diversity may be underestimated. Repertoire collection took place solely once the T cell response had peaked. Epitopes outside B.1.351 and B.1.1.7 mutated regions reportedly drew nearly half of spike TCRs.

Here the sequenced sample was peripheral blood, taken on day 0 of AZD1222 vaccination. The chain couples TRBV5-1 to TRBJ2-1; unclear D gene. The receptor's source is an adult in good health. CDR3 amino acids: CASSLEVEQFF. The DNA for the CDR3 is TGCGCCAGCAGCTTGGAGGTTGAGCAGTTCTTC.